A single sample gave rise to the 26 T cell receptor beta chains below, sequenced in a study of a mutant IDH1 vaccine in newly diagnosed glioma. Antigens of these TCRs are unknown. Method: immunoSEQ multiplex PCR; TCRdb's copy keeps in-frame clones and lacks some. This sample yields roughly 35,000 clones, of which over 70% are seen a single time; 8.9% belongs to the top ten. Time point denoted: week 47, end of study. All doses held 300 ug of mutant IDH1 20-mer peptide, with topical imiquimod. Source: PBMCs, taken from a glioma patient whose treatment included an IDH1 peptide vaccine. These receptors were obtained from a man in his forties or fifties with glioma.

This chain links TRBV6-1 with TRBJ2-3, with TRBD1 matching over 7 bases. The germline V gene encodes CDR1 MNHNS and CDR2 SASEGT. The CDR3 length is 16 residues. V shed 2 bases, J shed 2 bases, and the junction held 7 bases outside the gene matches. The CDR3 DNA is TGTGCCAGCAGTGAATCTAAGGGGGCCCCCACAGATACGCAGTATTTT. It is translated as CASSESKGAPTDTQYF.

A single count supports this clone. The J gene is TRBJ2-1, the V gene TRBV7-9, with 10 bases matching TRBD1. V trimming: 1 base; J trimming: 6 bases; junction bases outside the gene matches: 0. CDR1 SEHNR and CDR2 FQNEAQ come from the germline V gene (reference sequence). CDR3 size: 14 residues. Written as DNA, the CDR3 is TGTGCCAGCAGCTTAGGGACAGGGGGCAATGAGCAGTTCTTC. Translation: CASSLGTGGNEQFF. Full variable domain (rest looked up from reference TRBV7-9 and TRBJ2-1): DTGVSQNPRHKITKRGQNVTFRCDPISEHNRLYWYRQTLGQGPEFLTYFQNEAQLEKSRLLSDRFSAERPKGSFSTLEIQRTEQGDSAMYLCASSLGTGGNEQFFGPGTRLTVL.

V usage is TRBV10-3 and J usage is TRBJ2-7; 7 positions agree with TRBD1. Germline V gives CDR1 ENHRY, CDR2 SYGVKD. The CDR3 loop spans 13 amino acids. The ends lost 4 bases at V and 6 bases at J; junction bases unmatched: 6. The CDR3 DNA reads as TGTGCCATCAGTGGGGCAGGGGGAGTCGAGCAGTACGTC. Its translation is CAISGAGGVEQYV.

The chain couples TRBV5-1 to TRBJ2-2, with 7 positions matching TRBD1. V was clipped by 3 bases and J by 6 bases; unmatched bases: 5. Germline-derived CDR1 and CDR2 are SGHRS and YFSETQ. The CDR3 is made up of 14 amino acids. In DNA, the CDR3 is TGCGCCAGCAGCTCCTTACAGGGGTCCGGGGAGCTGTTTTTT. The encoded protein is CASSSLQGSGELFF.

This clone is termed medium-sized. The V gene is TRBV29-1, the J gene TRBJ2-7; D perhaps matches TRBD2 (6 bases). V was pared by 1 base and J by 5 bases, with 21 bases between. The CDR3 sequence is 16 residues long. CDR1 is SQVTM, CDR2 ANQGSEA, per germline. CDR3 sequence: CSVEGTAGWAENEQYF. CDR3 coding DNA: TGCAGCGTTGAAGGAACGGCGGGGTGGGCTGAAAACGAGCAGTACTTC.

This clone was seen more than once but under ten times. CDR3 amino acids: CASTPWTGEATEAFF. For the CDR3, the DNA is TGTGCCAGTACCCCGTGGACAGGGGAGGCCACTGAAGCTTTCTTT. V and J are TRBV19 and TRBJ1-1; TRBD1 matches 9 bases. The CDR3 is 15 residues long. V dropped 7 bases and J dropped 4; count of bases not matched to a gene: 10. CDR1 is LNHDA, CDR2 SQIVND, per germline (reference sequence).

The chain employs TRBV7-8 and TRBJ1-1, with no clear D. Germline-derived CDR1 and CDR2 are SGHVS and FQNEAQ. The CDR3 spans 14 residues. The ends were cut back, 5 bases at V and 3 bases at J, with 13 bases in the middle. The CDR3 spells CASSPKGPDTEAFF. CDR3 in DNA: TGTGCCAGCAGCCCAAAGGGTCCGGACACTGAAGCTTTCTTT.

J is TRBJ2-7 and V is TRBV27; D possibly corresponds to TRBD2 (5 bases). The V end lost 2 bases, the J end lost 9 bases, and 8 bases lay between the germline ends. Germline V gene data show CDR1 as MNHEY and CDR2 as SMNVEV (reference sequence). This CDR3 region has 11 residues. The CDR3 DNA reads as TGTGCCAGCAGTTTAGAGGGAAGGCAGTACTTC. This gives the protein CASSLEGRQYF.

The rearrangement joins TRBV7-8 to TRBJ2-5; no clear D. The CDR3 totals 14 residues. Germline V CDR1 and CDR2: SGHVS, FQNEAQ. V dropped 1 base and J dropped 2 bases, with 8 bases sitting between them. CDR3 residues: CASSLGIFQETQYF. The CDR3 nucleotides read TGTGCCAGCAGCTTAGGAATCTTTCAAGAGACCCAGTACTTC.

With regard to this clone: This may be a read error, as it is one base from a much larger clone. The chain uses TRBV28 and TRBJ1-2; 9 nucleotides line up with TRBD1. Per the germline V gene, CDR1 is MDHEN and CDR2 is SYDVKM. CDR3 size: 13 residues. This CDR3 is CASSPGQGYGYAF. The CDR3 DNA sequence: TGTGCCAGCAGTCCGGGACAGGGATATGGCTACGCCTTC.

V and J are TRBV6-5 and TRBJ2-1; D is perhaps TRBD2 (6 bases). The V gene lost 5 bases and the J gene lost 2 bases, with 13 bases spanning the gap. Germline lookup yields CDR1 MNHEY and CDR2 SVGAGI. This CDR3 has 15 residues. In nucleotides, the CDR3 is TGTGCCAGCAGTCAACTAGGAGGGGCCTACAATGAGCAGTTCTTC. This translates into CASSQLGGAYNEQFF.

V usage is TRBV5-1 and J usage is TRBJ1-1, with no clear D. The V gene's germline CDR1 is SGHRS and CDR2 YFSETQ. This CDR3 spans 14 amino acids. Deletions cut 1 base from V and 1 base from J, with 8 bases between. The CDR3 sequence: CASSLSSGNTEAFF. CDR3 bases: TGCGCCAGCAGCTTGAGCTCAGGGAACACTGAAGCTTTCTTT.

The chain recombines TRBV5-6 with TRBJ2-7; the D is unclear. The CDR3 is made up of 12 amino acids. The germline CDR1 and CDR2 sequences are SGHDT and YYEEEE. V dropped 4 bases and J dropped 0 bases, with 5 bases sitting between them. The DNA for the CDR3 is TGTGCCAGCAGCAGGGTCTCCTACGAGCAGTACTTC. Protein sequence: CASSRVSYEQYF.

This clone was seen ten or more times. The chain combines TRBV6-4 with TRBJ2-3; 11 bases align to TRBD2. Looked up from germline, CDR1 is MRHNA and CDR2 is SNTAGT. The CDR3 is 16 amino acids. V gave up 2 bases and J gave up 6 bases; unmatched junction bases: 7. The CDR3 DNA is TGTGCCAGCAGTGACCAGGGGACTAGCGGTTACGATACGCAGTATTTT. It encodes CASSDQGTSGYDTQYF.

The CDR3 region is CASSTGGGRREGGYTF. The CDR3 region has the DNA TGTGCCAGCAGTACCGGAGGAGGGAGGAGGGAGGGTGGCTACACCTTC. This chain uses TRBV25-1 with TRBJ1-2; no clear D gene. The CDR3 is 16 amino acids. The V end was cut by 5 bases, the J end by 7 bases, with 23 bases between. The germline gives CDR1 MGHDK, CDR2 SYGVNS.

This clone was seen only a few times. V and J are TRBV7-2 and TRBJ2-1; D remains unclear. The CDR3 extends over 15 amino acids. Germline-derived CDR1 and CDR2 are SGHTA and FQGNSA. The germline V and J ends were trimmed by 3 bases and 8 bases, with 17 bases remaining between them. In DNA, the CDR3 is TGTGCCAGCAGCTTGGGCTTTCCGAGAGGCCATGAGCAGTTCTTC. Translating gives CASSLGFPRGHEQFF. Based on the CDR3 plus reference TRBV7-2 and TRBJ2-1, the full variable domain is GAGVSQSPSNKVTEKGKDVELRCDPISGHTALYWYRQSLGQGLEFLIYFQGNSAPDKSGLPSDRFSAERTGGSVSTLTIQRTQQEDSAVYLCASSLGFPRGHEQFFGPGTRLTVL.

This rearrangement joins TRBV4-1 to TRBJ1-2; tentative D call: TRBD1 (5 bases). The CDR3 contains 15 residues. Looked up from germline, CDR1 is MGHRA and CDR2 is YSYEKL. The V end was cut by 4 bases, the J end by 4 bases, with 16 bases between. The CDR3 here is CASSPPEGAGYGYTF. DNA for the CDR3: TGCGCCAGCAGCCCCCCAGAAGGGGCAGGCTATGGCTACACCTTC.

This rearrangement joins TRBV15 to TRBJ2-1; 10 positions match TRBD2. V lost 0 bases, J lost 9 bases, and 8 bases stayed unmatched. The CDR3 contains 16 residues. CDR1 is LNHNV, CDR2 YYDKDF, per germline (reference sequence). The CDR3 sequence is CATSRDGLAGASEQFF. Here the CDR3 DNA reads TGTGCCACCAGCAGAGATGGTCTAGCGGGAGCGAGTGAGCAGTTCTTC.

This clone has just a few counts. The chain has TRBV19 and TRBJ1-1; no definite D call. The germline gives CDR1 LNHDA, CDR2 SQIVND (reference sequence). Deletions cut 0 bases from V and 4 bases from J, with 12 bases between. The CDR3 length is 15 residues. CDR3 DNA sequence: TGTGCCAGTAGTATAGAACAGCAGTTGGTCACTGAAGCTTTCTTT. Residues: CASSIEQQLVTEAFF.

V is TRBV7-2 and J is TRBJ2-6; no clear D gene. The germline V and J ends were trimmed by 3 bases and 0 bases, with 6 bases remaining between them. Germline V gives CDR1 SGHTA, CDR2 FQGNSA. The CDR3 is 15 residues long. CDR3 sequence reads: CASSFQSSGANVLTF. DNA of the CDR3: TGTGCCAGCAGCTTCCAAAGCTCTGGGGCCAACGTCCTGACTTTC. Full variable domain (outside the CDR3, taken from reference TRBV7-2 and TRBJ2-6): GAGVSQSPSNKVTEKGKDVELRCDPISGHTALYWYRQSLGQGLEFLIYFQGNSAPDKSGLPSDRFSAERTGGSVSTLTIQRTQQEDSAVYLCASSFQSSGANVLTFGAGSRLTVL.

The rearrangement uses TRBV19 and TRBJ2-5; D is tentatively TRBD1 or TRBD2 (5 bases each). This CDR3 is 15 amino acids long. Germline V gene sequence: CDR1 LNHDA, CDR2 SQIVND (reference sequence). V lost 4 bases, J lost 4 bases, and 16 bases lay in between. The CDR3 is CASSTPGAARETQYF. Written as DNA, the CDR3 is TGTGCCAGTAGTACCCCCGGGGCGGCCCGAGAGACCCAGTACTTC.

The rearrangement links TRBV10-3 to TRBJ1-1; perhaps TRBD1 as D (5 bases). The V and J ends lost 10 bases and 1 base respectively, with 10 bases between them. Looked up from germline, CDR1 is ENHRY and CDR2 is SYGVKD. This CDR3 contains 12 residues. The CDR3 region has the DNA TGTGCCACCTCAACAGGGAACACTGAAGCTTTCTTT. This gives the protein CATSTGNTEAFF.

The chain recombines TRBV6-5 with TRBJ1-2; D uncertain. This CDR3 region has 15 residues. CDR1 is MNHEY, CDR2 SVGAGI, per germline. V was pared by 4 bases and J by 7 bases, with 19 bases between. The CDR3 spells CASSSLQRLGSGYTF. The DNA for the CDR3 is TGTGCCAGCAGTTCACTACAAAGACTAGGTAGTGGCTACACCTTC.

This clone showed up just once. This sequence joins TRBV29-1 and TRBJ1-2; D gene ambiguous. The CDR3 is made up of 11 amino acids. The germline CDR1 and CDR2 sequences are SQVTM and ANQGSEA. Trimming cost V 2 bases and J 3 bases, with 4 bases left between them. CDR3 sequence (DNA): TGCAGCGTTGAACGGGACTATGGCTACACCTTC. Translation gives CSVERDYGYTF.

The V and J genes are TRBV19 and TRBJ1-1; a possible D gene is TRBD1 (6 bases). The CDR3 is 14 amino acids. V shed 5 bases and J shed 2 bases, with 12 bases lying between them. The germline CDR1 and CDR2 sequences are LNHDA and SQIVND (reference sequence). The CDR3 coding sequence is TGTGCCAGTAGTGTACAGGGACCAAACACTGAAGCTTTCTTT. Its protein is CASSVQGPNTEAFF.

The chain uses TRBV6-1 and TRBJ2-2, with D maybe TRBD1 (7 bases). Germline CDR1 is MNHNS and CDR2 is SASEGT. This CDR3 is built from 14 residues. V lost 5 bases, J lost 7 bases, and 14 bases lay in between. Here the CDR3 reads CASSPQGGNGELFF. CDR3 coding DNA: TGTGCCAGCAGTCCTCAGGGGGGAAACGGGGAGCTGTTTTTT.